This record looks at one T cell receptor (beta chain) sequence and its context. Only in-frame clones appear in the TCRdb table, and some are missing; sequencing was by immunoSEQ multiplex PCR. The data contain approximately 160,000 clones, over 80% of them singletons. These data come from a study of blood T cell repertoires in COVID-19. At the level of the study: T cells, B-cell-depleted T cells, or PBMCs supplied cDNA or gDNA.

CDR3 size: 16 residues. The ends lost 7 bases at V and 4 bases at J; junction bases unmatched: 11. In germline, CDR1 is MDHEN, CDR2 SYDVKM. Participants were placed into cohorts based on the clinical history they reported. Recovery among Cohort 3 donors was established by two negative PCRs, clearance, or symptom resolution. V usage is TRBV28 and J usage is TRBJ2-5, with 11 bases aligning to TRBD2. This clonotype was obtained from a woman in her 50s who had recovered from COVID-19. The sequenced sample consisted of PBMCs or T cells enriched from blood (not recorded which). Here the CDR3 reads CASTFHSGGAGETQYF. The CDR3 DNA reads TGTGCCAGCACCTTTCATAGCGGGGGGGCGGGAGAGACCCAGTACTTC.